This TCR beta chain was sequenced during a study of T cells in localized non-small cell lung cancer. Overall study findings and caveats: Among blood samples, higher T cell density accompanied longer overall survival. A single tumor region was sequenced, leaving heterogeneity possible. Out of the top 100 tumor clones, a median roughly 52 were seen in adjacent lung.

Trimming cost V 0 bases and J 6 bases, with 14 bases left between them. The V gene's germline CDR1 is SGHTA and CDR2 FQGTGA. This CDR3 contains 15 residues. This clone was found a few times. Its antigen is not identified. Here immunoSEQ multiplex PCR was the method, and the copy in TCRdb shows in-frame clones only, minus some. Among about 78,000 clones, roughly four fifths were seen once, and the ten largest hold approximately 2.8%. The chain uses TRBV7-3 and TRBJ1-2, with a possible D match to TRBD1 (5 bases). The TCR comes from a man aged 40 to 75 with stage I lung adenocarcinoma. Sequenced material: peripheral blood, taken before any cancer treatment. The CDR3 sequence: CASSLTSGQTHGYTF. In DNA, the CDR3 is TGTGCCAGCAGCTTAACATCAGGGCAGACTCATGGCTACACCTTC.